One sample yielded the 7 T cell receptor beta chains listed below, sequenced in a study of blood T cells in healthy people across ages. Next came a second PCR, run for about 6 to 11 cycles, which used a sample-barcoded 5' primer along with a J-beta primer mix. TCRdb reanalysed the 5' RACE reads using MiXCR and keeps one entry per CDR3 protein. The sample records around 580,000 distinct CDR3 sequences, roughly 43% being singletons. The material sequenced was blood. The source is a man aged 80 or over in good health.

The rearrangement uses TRBV27 and TRBJ2-3, with D hard to call. The CDR3 loop spans 13 amino acids. Germline CDR1 MNHEY, CDR2 SMNVEV (reference sequence). V was pared by 0 bases and J by 8 bases, with 9 bases between. The CDR3 DNA reads TGTGCCAGCAGTTTATCGAGGCGAGGTACGCAGTATTTT. Its protein is CASSLSRRGTQYF.

V usage is TRBV6-2 or TRBV6-3 and J usage is TRBJ1-2; a weak D match, TRBD1 (6 bases). The CDR3 is made up of 12 amino acids. V was clipped by 5 bases and J by 5 bases, with 9 bases between them. Germline-derived CDR1 and CDR2 are MNHEY and SVGEGT. The CDR3 spells CASSTQGYGYTF. The CDR3 DNA reads as TGTGCCAGCAGTACACAGGGATATGGCTACACCTTC.

This clonotype was detected many times. The chain combines TRBV7-9 with TRBJ2-1; 16 nucleotides agree with TRBD2. CDR1 is SEHNR and CDR2 is FQNEAQ in the germline V gene (reference sequence). V dropped 8 bases and J dropped 13; count of bases not matched to a gene: 11. This CDR3 comprises 15 residues. CDR3 loop: CASHFGTSGRAAQFF. The CDR3 region has the DNA TGTGCCAGCCACTTCGGGACTAGCGGGAGGGCCGCCCAGTTCTTC.

The sample holds a few counts of this clonotype. The genes are TRBV6-2 or TRBV6-3 and TRBJ2-6, with D maybe TRBD1 (6 bases). V shed 0 bases and J shed 0 bases, with 12 bases lying between them. This CDR3 is built from 18 residues. The V gene's germline CDR1 is MNHEY and CDR2 SVGEGT. The CDR3 nucleotides are TGTGCCAGCAGTTACTCGACGGGACACACCTCTGGGGCCAACGTCCTGACTTTC. Its protein is CASSYSTGHTSGANVLTF.

This clonotype was detected a few times. The chain uses TRBV7-8 and TRBJ1-1, with no clear D. V lost 0 bases to trimming and J lost 4 bases, with 6 bases between them. This CDR3 has 13 amino acids. The germline gives CDR1 SGHVS, CDR2 FQNEAQ. CDR3 bases: TGTGCCAGCAGCTTAGCGCCTGGCACTGAAGCTTTCTTT. Residues: CASSLAPGTEAFF.

As for this clonotype: Germline and junction disagree at one end, which may indicate a read error. The V call is TRBV28, the J call TRBJ1-6, with 7 bases that match TRBD1. Per the germline V gene, CDR1 is MDHEN and CDR2 is SYDVKM. The CDR3 runs to 15 residues. The CDR3 DNA reads as TGTGCCAGCAGTTTTTCCCCGGACAGGTTAAAACCCCCCCACTTT. Translating gives CASSFSPDRLKPPHF.

The V gene is TRBV7-2, the J gene TRBJ2-4; 16 positions agree with TRBD2. In germline, CDR1 is SGHTA, CDR2 FQGNSA. CDR3 length equals 15 residues. V trimming: 5 bases; J trimming: 13 bases; junction bases outside the gene matches: 8. The CDR3 nucleotides are TGTGCCAGCAGCCCGGGACTAGCGGGGGGGTTTGAGCAGTACTTC. Amino acid sequence: CASSPGLAGGFEQYF.